The clone carrying this T cell receptor (beta chain) was seen a few times. CDR1 and CDR2 (germline): LGHNA, YSLEER. Trimming cost V 0 bases and J 9 bases, with 12 bases left between them. This CDR3 is 14 amino acids long. Time point indicated: pre-treatment baseline. These data belong to a study of blood T cell dynamics during melanoma immunotherapy. Profiled with immunoSEQ multiplex PCR; TCRdb holds only in-frame clones, not every one. This sample yields several thousand clones, of which around 80% are seen a single time; about 14% belongs to the top ten. The origin of this receptor is a human donor with melanoma. V gene TRBV4-3 combines with J gene TRBJ1-5, with a weak D call TRBD1 (5 bases). The sample was blood, taken from a patient treated with checkpoint blockade. CDR3 DNA sequence: TGCGCCAGCAGCCAAGACGGGGCCCTCACGCCCCAGCATTTT. This gives the protein CASSQDGALTPQHF.